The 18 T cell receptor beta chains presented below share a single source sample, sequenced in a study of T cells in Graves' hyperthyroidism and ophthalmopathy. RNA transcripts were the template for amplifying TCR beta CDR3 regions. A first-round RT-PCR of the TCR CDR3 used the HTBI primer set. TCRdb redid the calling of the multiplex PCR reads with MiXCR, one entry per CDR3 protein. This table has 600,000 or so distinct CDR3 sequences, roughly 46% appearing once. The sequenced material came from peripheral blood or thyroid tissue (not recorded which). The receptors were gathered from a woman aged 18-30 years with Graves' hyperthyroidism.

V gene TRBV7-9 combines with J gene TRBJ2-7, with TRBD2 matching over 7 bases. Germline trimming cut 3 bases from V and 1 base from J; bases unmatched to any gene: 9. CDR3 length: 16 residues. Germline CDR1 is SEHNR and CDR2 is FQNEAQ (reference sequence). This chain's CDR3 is CASSLSPGGSSYEQYF. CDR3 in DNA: TGTGCCAGCAGCTTGAGTCCGGGAGGCTCTTCCTACGAGCAGTACTTC.

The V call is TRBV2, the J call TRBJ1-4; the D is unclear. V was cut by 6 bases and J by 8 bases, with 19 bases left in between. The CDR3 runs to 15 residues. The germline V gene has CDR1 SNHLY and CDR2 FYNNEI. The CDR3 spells CASSRVVWRSEKLFF. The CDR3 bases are TGTGCCAGCAGCCGGGTGGTGTGGCGTTCCGAAAAACTGTTTTTT.

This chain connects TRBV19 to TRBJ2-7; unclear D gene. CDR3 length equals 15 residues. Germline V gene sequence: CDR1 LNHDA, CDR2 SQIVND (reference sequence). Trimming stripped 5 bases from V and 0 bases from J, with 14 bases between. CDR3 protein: CASSGRRGVSYEQYF. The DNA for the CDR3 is TGTGCCAGTAGTGGCCGTCGTGGGGTCTCCTACGAGCAGTACTTC.

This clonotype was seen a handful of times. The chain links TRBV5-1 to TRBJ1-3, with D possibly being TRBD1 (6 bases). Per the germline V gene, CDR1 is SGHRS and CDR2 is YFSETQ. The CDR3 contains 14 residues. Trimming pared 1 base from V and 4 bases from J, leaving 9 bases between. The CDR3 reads CASSLQGHGNTIYF. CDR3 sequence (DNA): TGCGCCAGCAGCTTGCAGGGACACGGAAACACCATATATTTT.

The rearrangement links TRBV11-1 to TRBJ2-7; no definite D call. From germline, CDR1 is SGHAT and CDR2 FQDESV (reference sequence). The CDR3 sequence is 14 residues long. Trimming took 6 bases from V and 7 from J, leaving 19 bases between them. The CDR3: CASSGPEVVGEQYF. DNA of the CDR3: TGTGCCAGCAGTGGCCCTGAGGTGGTGGGGGAGCAGTACTTC.

Here the CDR3 reads CASRDSDTEAFF. CDR3 DNA: TGTGCCAGCCGAGACAGCGACACTGAAGCTTTCTTT. The V gene is TRBV6-6, the J gene TRBJ1-1; weak D call: TRBD1 (5 bases). Trimming pared 8 bases from V and 3 bases from J, leaving 10 bases between. CDR1 is MNHNY and CDR2 is SVGAGI in the germline V gene (reference sequence). The length of the CDR3 is 12 residues.

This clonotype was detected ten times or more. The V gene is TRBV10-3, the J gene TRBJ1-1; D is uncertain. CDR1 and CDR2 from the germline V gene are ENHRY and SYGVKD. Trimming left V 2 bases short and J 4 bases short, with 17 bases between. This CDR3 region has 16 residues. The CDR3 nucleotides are TGTGCCATCAGTGAGCGGAGCACCCCAGAGCGCACTGAAGCTTTCTTT. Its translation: CAISERSTPERTEAFF.

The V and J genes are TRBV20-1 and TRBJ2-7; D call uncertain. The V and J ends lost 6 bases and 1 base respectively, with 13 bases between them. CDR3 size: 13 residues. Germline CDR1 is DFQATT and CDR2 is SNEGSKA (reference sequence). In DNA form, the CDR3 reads TGCAGTGCCGCCTCCCGGCTATCCTACGAGCAGTACTTC. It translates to CSAASRLSYEQYF.

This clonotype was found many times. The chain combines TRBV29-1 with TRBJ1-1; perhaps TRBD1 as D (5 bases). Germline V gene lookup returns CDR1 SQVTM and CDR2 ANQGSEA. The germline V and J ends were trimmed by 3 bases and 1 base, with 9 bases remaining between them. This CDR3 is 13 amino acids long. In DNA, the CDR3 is TGCAGCGTTGAGAGGGGAGCGAACACTGAAGCTTTCTTT. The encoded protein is CSVERGANTEAFF.

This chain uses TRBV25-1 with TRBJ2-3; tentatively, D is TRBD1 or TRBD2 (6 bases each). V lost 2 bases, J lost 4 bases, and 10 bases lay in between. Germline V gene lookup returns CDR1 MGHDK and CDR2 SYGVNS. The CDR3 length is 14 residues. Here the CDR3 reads CASSEGGPPDTQYF. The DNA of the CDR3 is TGTGCCAGCAGTGAAGGGGGGCCCCCAGATACGCAGTATTTT.

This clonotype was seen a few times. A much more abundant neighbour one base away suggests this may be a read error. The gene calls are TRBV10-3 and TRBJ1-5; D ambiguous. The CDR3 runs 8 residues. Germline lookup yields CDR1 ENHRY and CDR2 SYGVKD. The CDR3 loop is CANQPQHF. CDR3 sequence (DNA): TGTGCTAATCAGCCCCAGCATTTT.

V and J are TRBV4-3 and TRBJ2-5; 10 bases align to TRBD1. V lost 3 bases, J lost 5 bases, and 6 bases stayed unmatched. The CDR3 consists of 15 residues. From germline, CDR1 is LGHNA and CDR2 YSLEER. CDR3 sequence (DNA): TGCGCCAGCAGCCATGGGACAGGGGACTCGGAGACCCAGTACTTC. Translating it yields CASSHGTGDSETQYF.

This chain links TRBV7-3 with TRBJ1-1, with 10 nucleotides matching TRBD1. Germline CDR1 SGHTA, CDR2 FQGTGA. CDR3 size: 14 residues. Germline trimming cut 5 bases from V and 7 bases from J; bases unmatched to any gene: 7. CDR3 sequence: CASSPRDRGGEAFF. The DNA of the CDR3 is TGTGCCAGCAGCCCCCGGGACAGGGGTGGTGAAGCTTTCTTT.

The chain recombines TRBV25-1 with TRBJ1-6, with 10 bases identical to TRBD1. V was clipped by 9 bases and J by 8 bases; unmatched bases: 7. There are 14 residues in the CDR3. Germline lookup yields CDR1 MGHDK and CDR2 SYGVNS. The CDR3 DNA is TGTGCCAGTGGGACAGGGGCAATGGATTCACCCCTCCACTTT. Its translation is CASGTGAMDSPLHF.

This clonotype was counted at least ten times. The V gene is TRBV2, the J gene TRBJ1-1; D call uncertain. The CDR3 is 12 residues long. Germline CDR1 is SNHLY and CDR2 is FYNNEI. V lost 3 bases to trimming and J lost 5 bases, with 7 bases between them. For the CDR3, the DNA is TGTGCCAGCAGTGATCGGCGGACTGAAGCTTTCTTT. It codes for CASSDRRTEAFF.

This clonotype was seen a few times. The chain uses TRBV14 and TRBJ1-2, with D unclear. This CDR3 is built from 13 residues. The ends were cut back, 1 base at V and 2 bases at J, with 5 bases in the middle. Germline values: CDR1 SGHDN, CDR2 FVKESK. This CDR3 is CASSQGLNYGYTF. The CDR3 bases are TGTGCCAGCAGCCAAGGGCTGAACTATGGCTACACCTTC. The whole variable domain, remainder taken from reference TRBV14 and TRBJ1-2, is EAGVTQFPSHSVIEKGQTVTLRCDPISGHDNLYWYRRVMGKEIKFLLHFVKESKQDESGMPNNRFLAERTGGTYSTLKVQPAELEDSGVYFCASSQGLNYGYTFGSGTRLTVV.

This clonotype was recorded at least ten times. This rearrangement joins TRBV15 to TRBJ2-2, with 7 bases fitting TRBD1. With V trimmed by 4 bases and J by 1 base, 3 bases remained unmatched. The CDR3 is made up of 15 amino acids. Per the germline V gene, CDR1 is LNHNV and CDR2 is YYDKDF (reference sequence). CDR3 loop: CATSKGQENTGELFF. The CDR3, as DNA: TGTGCCACCAGCAAAGGACAGGAGAACACCGGGGAGCTGTTTTTT.

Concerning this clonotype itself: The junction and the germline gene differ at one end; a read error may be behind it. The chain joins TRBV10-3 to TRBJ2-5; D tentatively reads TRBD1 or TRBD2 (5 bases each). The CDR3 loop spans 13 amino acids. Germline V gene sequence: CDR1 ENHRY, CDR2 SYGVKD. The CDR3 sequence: CASSARGVETQYF. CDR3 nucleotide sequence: TGTGCCAGCAGTGCGAGGGGAGTAGAGACCCAGTACTTC.